This TCR beta chain is from a study of T cells in Graves' hyperthyroidism and ophthalmopathy. In its sample, this clonotype was seen many times. Its antigen is undetermined. Study outcomes and limitations: Most thyroid clonotypes that were expanded above 0.001 also turned up in blood. From stable hyperthyroidism, ophthalmopathy was separated by a 13 V-J model. Model-based prediction identified ophthalmopathy a median around 6.5 months prior to its onset.

Per germline, CDR1 LGHNA and CDR2 YNFKEQ. There are 15 residues in the CDR3. V dropped 4 bases and J dropped 6; count of bases not matched to a gene: 6. Amplification targeted TCR beta CDR3 regions from RNA transcripts. HTBI primers were used for first-round RT-PCR of the TCR CDR3. In TCRdb, the multiplex PCR reads were re-called with MiXCR into one record per CDR3 protein. The sample lists about half a million distinct CDR3 sequences; less than 25% were seen once. Patients were aged 18 to 65, had disease duration under 2 months, and had newly diagnosed hyperthyroidism. This TCR came from a man aged 18 to 30 with Graves' hyperthyroidism. The genes are TRBV4-2 and TRBJ1-2; 12 bases line up with TRBD1. Sequenced material: blood. The CDR3 nucleotides are TGTGCCAGCAGCCCGGGACAGGGGGCTCTGGATGGCTACACCTTC. As protein: CASSPGQGALDGYTF.